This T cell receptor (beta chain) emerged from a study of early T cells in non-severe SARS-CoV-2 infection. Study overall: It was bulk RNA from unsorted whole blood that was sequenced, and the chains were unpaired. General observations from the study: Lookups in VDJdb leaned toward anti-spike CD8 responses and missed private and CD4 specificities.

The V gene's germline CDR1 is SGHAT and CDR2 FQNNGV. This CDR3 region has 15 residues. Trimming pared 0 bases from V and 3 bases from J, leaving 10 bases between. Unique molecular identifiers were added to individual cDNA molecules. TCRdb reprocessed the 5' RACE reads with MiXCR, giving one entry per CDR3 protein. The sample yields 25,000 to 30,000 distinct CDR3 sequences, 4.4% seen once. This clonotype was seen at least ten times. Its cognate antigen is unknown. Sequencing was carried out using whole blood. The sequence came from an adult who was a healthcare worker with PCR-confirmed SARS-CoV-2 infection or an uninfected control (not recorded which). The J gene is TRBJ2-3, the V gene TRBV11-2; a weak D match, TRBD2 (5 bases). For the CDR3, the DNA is TGTGCCAGCAGCTTAGAGTTTACTAGAACAGATACGCAGTATTTT. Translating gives CASSLEFTRTDTQYF. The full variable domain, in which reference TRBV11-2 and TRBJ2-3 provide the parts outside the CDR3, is EAGVAQSPRYKIIEKRQSVAFWCNPISGHATLYWYQQILGQGPKLLIQFQNNGVVDDSQLPKDRFSAERLKGVDSTLKIQPAKLEDSAVYLCASSLEFTRTDTQYFGPGTRLTVL.